Ten or more counts support the clone carrying this T cell receptor (beta chain). Its specificity is not known. TCRdb used MiXCR to reprocess the 5' RACE reads, holding one entry per CDR3 protein. Among 230,000 or so distinct CDR3 sequences listed, around 8% were seen once. This CDR3 is built from 14 residues. CDR1 is ENHRY and CDR2 is SYGVKD in the germline V gene. Trimming removed 2 bases from V and 0 bases from J, with 5 bases in between. This sample was taken from a study of identical twins. Overall study findings and caveats: Beta out-of-frame twin sharing showed a weaker excess.

These records were also assigned to another study, of yellow fever vaccine responses in identical twins.

The origin of this receptor is a woman aged 18-29 years in good health. Sequenced material: CD8+ T cells sorted from blood. The chain carries TRBV10-3 and TRBJ1-5, with D unresolved. CDR3 residues: CAISEDISNQPQHF. The DNA for the CDR3 is TGTGCCATCAGTGAGGACATTAGCAATCAGCCCCAGCATTTT.